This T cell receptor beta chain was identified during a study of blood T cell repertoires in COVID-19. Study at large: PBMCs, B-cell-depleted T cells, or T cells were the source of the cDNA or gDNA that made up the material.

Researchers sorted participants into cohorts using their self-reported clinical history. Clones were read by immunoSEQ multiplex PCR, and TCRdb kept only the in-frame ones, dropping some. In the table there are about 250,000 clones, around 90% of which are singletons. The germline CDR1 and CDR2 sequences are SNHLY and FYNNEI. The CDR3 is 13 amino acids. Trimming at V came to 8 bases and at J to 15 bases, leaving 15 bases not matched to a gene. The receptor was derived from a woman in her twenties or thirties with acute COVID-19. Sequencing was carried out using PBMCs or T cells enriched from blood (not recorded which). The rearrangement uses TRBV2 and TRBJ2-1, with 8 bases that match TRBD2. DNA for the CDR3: TGTGCCAGCGTTCCACCCGGGACTAGTTCGGTGTTCTTC. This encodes CASVPPGTSSVFF.